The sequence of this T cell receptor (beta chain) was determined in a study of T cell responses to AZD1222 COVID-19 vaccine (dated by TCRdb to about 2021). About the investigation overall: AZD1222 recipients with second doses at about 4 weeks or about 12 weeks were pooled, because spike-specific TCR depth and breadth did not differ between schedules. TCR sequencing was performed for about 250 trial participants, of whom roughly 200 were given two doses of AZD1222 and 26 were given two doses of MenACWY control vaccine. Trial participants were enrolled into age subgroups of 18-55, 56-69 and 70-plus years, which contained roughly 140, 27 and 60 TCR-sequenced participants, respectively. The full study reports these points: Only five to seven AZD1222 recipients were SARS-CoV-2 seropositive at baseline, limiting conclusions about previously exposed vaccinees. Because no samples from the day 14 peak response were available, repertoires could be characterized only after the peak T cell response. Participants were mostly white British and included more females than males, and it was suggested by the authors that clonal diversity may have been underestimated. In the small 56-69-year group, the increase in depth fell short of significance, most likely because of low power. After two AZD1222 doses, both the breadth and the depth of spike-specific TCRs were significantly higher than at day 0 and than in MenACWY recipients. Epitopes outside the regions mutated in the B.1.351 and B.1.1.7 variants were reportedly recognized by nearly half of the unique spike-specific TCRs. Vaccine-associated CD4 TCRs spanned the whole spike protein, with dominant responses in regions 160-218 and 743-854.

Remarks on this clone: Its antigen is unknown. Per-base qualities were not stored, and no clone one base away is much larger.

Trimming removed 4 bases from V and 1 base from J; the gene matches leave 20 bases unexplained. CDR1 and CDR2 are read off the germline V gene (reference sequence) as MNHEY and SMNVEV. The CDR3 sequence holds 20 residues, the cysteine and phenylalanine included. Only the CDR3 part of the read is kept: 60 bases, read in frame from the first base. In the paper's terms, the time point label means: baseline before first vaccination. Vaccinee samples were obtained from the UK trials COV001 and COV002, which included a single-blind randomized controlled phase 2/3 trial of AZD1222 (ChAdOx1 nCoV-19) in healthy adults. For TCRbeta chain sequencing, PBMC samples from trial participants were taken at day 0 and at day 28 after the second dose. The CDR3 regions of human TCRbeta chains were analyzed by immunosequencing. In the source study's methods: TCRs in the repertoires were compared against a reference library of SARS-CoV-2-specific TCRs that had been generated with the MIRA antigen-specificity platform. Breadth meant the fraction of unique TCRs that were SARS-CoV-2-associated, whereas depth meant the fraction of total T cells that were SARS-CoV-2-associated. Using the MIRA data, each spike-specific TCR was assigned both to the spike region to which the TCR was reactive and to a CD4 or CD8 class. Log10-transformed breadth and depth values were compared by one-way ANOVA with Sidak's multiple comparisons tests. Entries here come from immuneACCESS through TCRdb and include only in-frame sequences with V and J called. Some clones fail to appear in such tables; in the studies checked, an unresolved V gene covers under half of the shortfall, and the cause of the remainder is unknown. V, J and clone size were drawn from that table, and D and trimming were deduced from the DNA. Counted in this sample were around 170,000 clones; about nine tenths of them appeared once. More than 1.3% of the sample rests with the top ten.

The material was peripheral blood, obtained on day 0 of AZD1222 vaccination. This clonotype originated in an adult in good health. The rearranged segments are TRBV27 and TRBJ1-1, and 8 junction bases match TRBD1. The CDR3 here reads CASSYPGGNRGATPNTEAFF. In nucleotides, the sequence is TGTGCCAGCAGTTACCCTGGTGGGAACAGGGGGGCCACTCCGAACACTGAAGCTTTCTTT.